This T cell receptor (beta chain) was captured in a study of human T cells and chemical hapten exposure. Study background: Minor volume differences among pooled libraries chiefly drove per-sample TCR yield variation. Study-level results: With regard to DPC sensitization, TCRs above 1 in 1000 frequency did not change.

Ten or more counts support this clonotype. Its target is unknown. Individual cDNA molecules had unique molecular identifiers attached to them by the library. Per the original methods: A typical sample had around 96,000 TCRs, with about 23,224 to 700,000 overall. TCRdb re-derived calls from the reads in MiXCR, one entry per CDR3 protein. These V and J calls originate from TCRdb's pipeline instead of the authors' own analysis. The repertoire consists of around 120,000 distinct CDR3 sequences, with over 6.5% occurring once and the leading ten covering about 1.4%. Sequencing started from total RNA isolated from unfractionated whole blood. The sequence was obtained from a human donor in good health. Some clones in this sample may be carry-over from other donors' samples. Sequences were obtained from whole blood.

The CDR3 DNA reads TGTGCCAGCAGTTTATCCAATACAGGGTTGACCTATGGCTACACCTTC. This gives the protein CASSLSNTGLTYGYTF. V usage is TRBV12-3 or TRBV12-4 and J usage is TRBJ1-2, with TRBD1 as a possible D gene (6 bases). This CDR3 is built from 16 residues. V shed 2 bases and J shed 4 bases, with 17 bases lying between them.